This T cell receptor beta chain derives from a study of post-analysis software for immune sequencing data. The study, taken as a whole, reports: Analysis by F measure revealed that same-batch samples clustered strongly together. Controls had significantly higher normalized Chao1 diversity than multiple sclerosis patients. When patients were compared with controls, 4 or 5 TRBV segments were more frequent, TRBV5-6, TRBV5-1 and TRBV20-1 among them.

CDR3 size: 17 residues. Germline assignment: CDR1 SGDLS and CDR2 YYNGEE. V was pared by 0 bases and J by 0 bases, with 14 bases between. A note on this clonotype: The antigen remains unidentified.

Presence of unique molecular identifiers characterized the TCR beta cDNA libraries. T cells, 1 to 10 million of them, yielded about 500,000 cDNA molecules. TCRdb re-derived calls from the PCR reads in MiXCR, one entry per CDR3 protein. Of fewer than 600,000 distinct CDR3 sequences in the sample, around 40% were seen once. The TCR was taken from a girl aged 5 to 17 with multiple sclerosis. The sample was blood. V and J are TRBV9 and TRBJ2-3; D is perhaps TRBD2 (5 bases). CDR3 sequence (DNA): TGTGCCAGCAGCGTAGACGCGGGCGAAGGGAGCACAGATACGCAGTATTTT. Translated: CASSVDAGEGSTDTQYF.